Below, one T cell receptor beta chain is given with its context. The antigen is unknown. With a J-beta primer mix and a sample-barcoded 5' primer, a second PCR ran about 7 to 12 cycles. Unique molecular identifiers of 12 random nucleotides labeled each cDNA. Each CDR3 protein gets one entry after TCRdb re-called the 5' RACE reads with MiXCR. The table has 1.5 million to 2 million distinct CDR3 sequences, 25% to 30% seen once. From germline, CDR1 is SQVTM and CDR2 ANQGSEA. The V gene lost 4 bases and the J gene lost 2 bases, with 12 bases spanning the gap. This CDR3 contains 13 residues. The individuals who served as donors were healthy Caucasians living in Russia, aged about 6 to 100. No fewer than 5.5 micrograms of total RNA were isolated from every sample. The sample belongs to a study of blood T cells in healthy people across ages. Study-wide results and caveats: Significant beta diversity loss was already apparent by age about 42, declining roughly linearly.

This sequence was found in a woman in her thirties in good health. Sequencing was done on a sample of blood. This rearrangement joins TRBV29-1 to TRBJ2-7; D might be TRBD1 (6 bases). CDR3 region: CSVGIQGTYEQYV. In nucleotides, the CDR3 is TGCAGCGTTGGGATACAGGGAACCTACGAGCAGTACGTC.